This T cell receptor (beta chain) was captured by sequencing in a study of cytomegalovirus exposure and HLA in healthy donors. Germline values: CDR1 MNHEY, CDR2 SVGAGI. V lost 1 base and J lost 0, with 12 bases in between. The CDR3 contains 16 residues. The PCR ran on 60 Vbeta and 13 Jbeta primers. This table comes from immunoSEQ multiplex PCR, and its TCRdb copy is limited to in-frame clones, with some not included. The table records approximately 170,000 clones, about 77% of them present only once. The specimen sequenced was PBMCs. This rearrangement joins TRBV6-5 to TRBJ1-1; D is ambiguous. This sequence was found in a male donor in good health and CMV-seropositive. CDR3 nucleotide sequence: TGTGCCAGCAGTTACTTCGCCGTGAGGTTGAACACTGAAGCTTTCTTT. This translates into CASSYFAVRLNTEAFF.